This is a list of T cell receptor beta chains from one sample in a study of T cell responses to AZD1222 COVID-19 vaccine. Sequencing used immunoSEQ multiplex PCR; TCRdb keeps in-frame clones, though not all of them. Altogether about 110,000 clones are present, around 91% being singletons, with the ten largest covering less than 10%. The source was peripheral blood, collected 28 days after the second AZD1222 dose. Receptors were obtained from an adult who received the AZD1222 COVID-19 vaccine. CDR3s include the opening cysteine and the closing phenylalanine or tryptophan. D genes are given only for firm matches.

CASSLTGDLGLGFF	TRBV18	TRBJ2-1	TRBD1
CASSIGGQGAYEQYF	TRBV19	TRBJ2-7	.
CASSLVFEGRTEAFF	TRBV5-4	TRBJ1-1	.
CASSRTTVGGLNNSPLHF	TRBV4-1	TRBJ1-6	.
CASSFGHANYGYTF	TRBV5-4	TRBJ1-2	.
CASSLGQGRNEQYF	TRBV27	TRBJ2-7	TRBD1
CAISSLPLETQYF	TRBV10-3	TRBJ2-5	.
CASRRSRGGQETQYF	TRBV7-2	TRBJ2-5	TRBD2
CASSYFLQETQYF	TRBV6-5	TRBJ2-5	.
CASSRGGEVAKNIQYF	TRBV6-9	TRBJ2-4	TRBD2
CASSVAGTQETQYF	TRBV9	TRBJ2-5	.
CASSSGGADTQYF	TRBV19	TRBJ2-3	.
CASRGNTEAFF	TRBV10-2	TRBJ1-1	.
CAGRASGVADTQYF	TRBV2	TRBJ2-3	TRBD2
CASSHPHRQRQELNTIYF	TRBV4-1	TRBJ1-3	.
CASSRNTGGTEAFF	TRBV7-9	TRBJ1-1	TRBD1
CASSFNGPTLSYEQYF	TRBV7-2	TRBJ2-7	.
CASSNQGGTLNGYTF	TRBV3-1/TRBV3-2	TRBJ1-2	TRBD1
CASSRGGTYEQYF	TRBV3-1/TRBV3-2	TRBJ2-7	.
CAWSPAGELFF	TRBV30	TRBJ2-2	.
CASSQKAGGNEAFF	TRBV4-1	TRBJ1-1	.
CASSSAQGSQTQYF	TRBV7-2	TRBJ2-5	.
CASSFRPGDTQYF	TRBV6-2/TRBV6-3	TRBJ2-3	.
CASSLGRTGSTDTQYF	TRBV11-3	TRBJ2-3	.
CASSLEARFAYEQYF	TRBV5-1	TRBJ2-7	.
CASSPTGTGWGKLFF	TRBV19	TRBJ1-4	TRBD1
CASSQWTPPGELFF	TRBV3-1/TRBV3-2	TRBJ2-2	.
CASSQRPRGGLDEQFF	TRBV4-1	TRBJ2-1	TRBD2
CASSNTSGVYTGELFF	TRBV7-2	TRBJ2-2	TRBD2
CASGRRTNEKLFF	TRBV7-8	TRBJ1-4	.
CASSQVGTGVETQYF	TRBV3-1/TRBV3-2	TRBJ2-5	TRBD1
CASSLWTAFRSNQPQHF	TRBV27	TRBJ1-5	.
CASSQDPDGSSYEQYF	TRBV4-1	TRBJ2-7	.
CATSDAKSNEQFF	TRBV24-1	TRBJ2-1	.
CASSFGTGVGNTIYF	TRBV7-2	TRBJ1-3	TRBD1
CASTLNRDSYNEQFF	TRBV10-2	TRBJ2-1	.
CASSRNENSPLHF	TRBV28	TRBJ1-6	.
CASSLALNQPQHF	TRBV12-3/TRBV12-4	TRBJ1-5	.
CASSLRREQYF	TRBV12-3/TRBV12-4	TRBJ2-7	.
CASSFEHSNQPQHF	TRBV7-2	TRBJ1-5	.
CASSPRAGQEETQYF	TRBV18	TRBJ2-5	.
CASSVSPGNTGELFF	TRBV9	TRBJ2-2	.
CASSPPGSRGEKLFF	TRBV13	TRBJ1-4	.
CATTTGHQETQYF	TRBV7-2	TRBJ2-5	.
CASSSMENTEAFF	TRBV7-8	TRBJ1-1	.
CSASLGGSSGNTIYF	TRBV20-1	TRBJ1-3	.
CASSVMGAGPEAFF	TRBV9	TRBJ1-1	.